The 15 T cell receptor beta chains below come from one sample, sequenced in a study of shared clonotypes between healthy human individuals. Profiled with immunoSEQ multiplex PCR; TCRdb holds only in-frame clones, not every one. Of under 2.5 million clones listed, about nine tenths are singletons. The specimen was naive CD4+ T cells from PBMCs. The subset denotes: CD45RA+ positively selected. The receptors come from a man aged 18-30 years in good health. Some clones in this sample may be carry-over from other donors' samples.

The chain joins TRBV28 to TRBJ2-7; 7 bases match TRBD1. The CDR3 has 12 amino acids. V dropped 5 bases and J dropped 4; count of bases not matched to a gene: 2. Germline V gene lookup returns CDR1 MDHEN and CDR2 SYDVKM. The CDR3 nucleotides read TGTGCCAGCAGTGGGGACAGTTACGAGCAGTACTTC. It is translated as CASSGDSYEQYF. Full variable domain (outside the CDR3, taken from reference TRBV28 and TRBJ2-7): DVKVTQSSRYLVKRTGEKVFLECVQDMDHENMFWYRQDPGLGLRLIYFSYDVKMKEKGDIPEGYSVSREKKERFSLILESASTNQTSMYLCASSGDSYEQYFGPGTRLTVT.

CDR3 in amino acids: CASSRGQGKEKLFF. CDR3 in DNA: TGTGCCAGCAGTAGGGGACAGGGGAAAGAAAAACTGTTTTTT. The rearrangement uses TRBV7-9 and TRBJ1-4; 10 bases fit TRBD1. V lost 6 bases, J lost 8 bases, and 6 bases stayed unmatched. Germline V lookup: CDR1 SEHNR, CDR2 FQNEAQ (reference sequence). This CDR3 is 14 amino acids long.

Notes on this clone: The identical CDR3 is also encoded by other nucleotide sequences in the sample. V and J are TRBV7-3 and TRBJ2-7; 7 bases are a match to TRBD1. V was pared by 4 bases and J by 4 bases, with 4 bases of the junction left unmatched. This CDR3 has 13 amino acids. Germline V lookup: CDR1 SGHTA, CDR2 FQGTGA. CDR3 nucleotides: TGTGCCAGCAGCTCATCAGGGGGATACGAGCAGTACTTC. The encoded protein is CASSSSGGYEQYF. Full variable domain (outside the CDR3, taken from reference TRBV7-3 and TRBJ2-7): GAGVSQTPSNKVTEKGKYVELRCDPISGHTALYWYRQSLGQGPEFLIYFQGTGAADDSGLPNDRFFAVRPEGSVSTLKIQRTERGDSAVYLCASSSSGGYEQYFGPGTRLTVT.

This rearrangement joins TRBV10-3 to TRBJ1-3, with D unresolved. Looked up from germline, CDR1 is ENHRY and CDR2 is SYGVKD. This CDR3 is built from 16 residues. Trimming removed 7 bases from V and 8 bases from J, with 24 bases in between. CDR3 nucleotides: TGTGCCATCATGAAGAGAGTCGGAACTATCGGGGACACCATATATTTT. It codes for CAIMKRVGTIGDTIYF.

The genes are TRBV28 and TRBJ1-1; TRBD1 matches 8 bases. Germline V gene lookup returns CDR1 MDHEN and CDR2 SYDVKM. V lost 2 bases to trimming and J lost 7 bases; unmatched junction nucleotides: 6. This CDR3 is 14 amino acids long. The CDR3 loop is CASSLRTGRSEAFF. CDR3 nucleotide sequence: TGTGCCAGCAGTTTAAGGACAGGGAGAAGTGAAGCTTTCTTT.

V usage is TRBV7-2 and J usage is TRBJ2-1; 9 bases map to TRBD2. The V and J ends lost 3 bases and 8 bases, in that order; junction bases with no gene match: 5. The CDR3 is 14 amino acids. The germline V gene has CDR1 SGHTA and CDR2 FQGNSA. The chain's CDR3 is CASSFSSGEHEQFF. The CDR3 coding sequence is TGTGCCAGCAGCTTTTCTAGCGGGGAACATGAGCAGTTCTTC.

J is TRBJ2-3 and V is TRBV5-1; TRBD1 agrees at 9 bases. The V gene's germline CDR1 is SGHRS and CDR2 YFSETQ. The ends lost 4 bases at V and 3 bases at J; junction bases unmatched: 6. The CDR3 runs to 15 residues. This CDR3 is CASSPDRGATDTQYF. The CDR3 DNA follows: TGCGCCAGCAGCCCGGACAGGGGTGCGACAGATACGCAGTATTTT.

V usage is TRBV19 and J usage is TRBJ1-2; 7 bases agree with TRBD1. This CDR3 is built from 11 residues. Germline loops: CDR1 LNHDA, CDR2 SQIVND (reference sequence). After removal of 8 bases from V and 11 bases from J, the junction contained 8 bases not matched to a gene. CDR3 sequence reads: CASRKGARYTF. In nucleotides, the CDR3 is TGTGCCAGTCGAAAGGGGGCGCGATACACCTTC.

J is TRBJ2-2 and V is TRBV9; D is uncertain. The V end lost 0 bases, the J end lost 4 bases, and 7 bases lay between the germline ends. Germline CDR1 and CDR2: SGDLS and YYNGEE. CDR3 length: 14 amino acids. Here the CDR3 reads CASSVVTLTGELFF. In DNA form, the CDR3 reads TGTGCCAGCAGCGTAGTAACGCTCACCGGGGAGCTGTTTTTT.

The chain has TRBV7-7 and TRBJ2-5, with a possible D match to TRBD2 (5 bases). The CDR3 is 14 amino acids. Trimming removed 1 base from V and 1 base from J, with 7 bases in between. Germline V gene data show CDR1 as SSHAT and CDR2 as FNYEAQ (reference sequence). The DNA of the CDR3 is TGTGCCAGCAGCTTAGGAGCGGTCCAAGAGACCCAGTACTTC. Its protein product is CASSLGAVQETQYF.

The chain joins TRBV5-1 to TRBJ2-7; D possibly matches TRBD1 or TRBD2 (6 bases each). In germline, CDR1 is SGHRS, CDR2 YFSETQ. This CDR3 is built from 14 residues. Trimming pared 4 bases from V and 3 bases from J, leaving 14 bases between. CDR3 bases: TGCGCCAGCAGCATAGATCGGGGGCTCTACGAGCAGTACTTC. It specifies CASSIDRGLYEQYF.

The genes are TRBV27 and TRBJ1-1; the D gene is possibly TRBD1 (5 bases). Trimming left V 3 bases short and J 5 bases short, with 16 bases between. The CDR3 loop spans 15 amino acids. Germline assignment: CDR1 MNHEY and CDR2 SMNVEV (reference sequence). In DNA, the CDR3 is TGTGCCAGCAGTTTTCGCCTGGCAGGGAGTACTGAAGCTTTCTTT. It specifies CASSFRLAGSTEAFF.

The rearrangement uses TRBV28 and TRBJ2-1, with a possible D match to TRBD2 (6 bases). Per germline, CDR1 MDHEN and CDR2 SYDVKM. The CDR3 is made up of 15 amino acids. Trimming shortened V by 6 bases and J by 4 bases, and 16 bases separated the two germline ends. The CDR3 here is CASSGRGLGYNEQFF. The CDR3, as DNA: TGTGCCAGCAGCGGGAGAGGGTTGGGATACAATGAGCAGTTCTTC.

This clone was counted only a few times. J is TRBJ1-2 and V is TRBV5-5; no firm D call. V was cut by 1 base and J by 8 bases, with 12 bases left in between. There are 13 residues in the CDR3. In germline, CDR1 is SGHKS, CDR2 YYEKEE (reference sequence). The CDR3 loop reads CASSLFTGGGYTF. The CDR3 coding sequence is TGTGCCAGCAGCTTGTTTACGGGAGGCGGCTACACCTTC.

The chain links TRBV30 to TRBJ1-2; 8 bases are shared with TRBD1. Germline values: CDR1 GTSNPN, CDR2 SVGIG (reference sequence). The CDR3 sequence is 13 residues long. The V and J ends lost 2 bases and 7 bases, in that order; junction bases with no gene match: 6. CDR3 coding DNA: TGTGCCTGGAGTTTGACAGGGGCAGGTGGCTACACCTTC. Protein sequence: CAWSLTGAGGYTF.